Sequencing of this TCR beta chain was carried out in a study of multiple sclerosis patients with progressive multifocal leukoencephalopathy. Study conclusions and caveats: Preferential TRBV-TRBJ pairings or common gene usage were not detected at PML. In most PML patients, TRB repertoires appeared less diverse by entropy.

Time point denoted: roughly 12 months of natalizumab therapy. T1 marks 6 months and T2 marks 12 months of natalizumab therapy. Assay: immunoSEQ multiplex PCR; the TCRdb copy retains only in-frame clones and omits some. This table holds under 30,000 clones, 90% found once. Germline CDR1 reads SGHNT; CDR2 reads YYREEE (reference sequence). CDR3 length: 15 residues. V dropped 0 bases and J dropped 2 bases, with 11 bases sitting between them. Regarding this clone: The antigen is undetermined.

The sequence was collected from a human donor with multiple sclerosis. Source: PBMCs, taken from a patient treated with natalizumab. The gene calls are TRBV5-4 and TRBJ2-5; tentative D call: TRBD2 (7 bases). The CDR3 DNA is TGTGCCAGCAGCTTGGAGGGGGGGCGTCAAGAGACCCAGTACTTC. Translating it yields CASSLEGGRQETQYF.